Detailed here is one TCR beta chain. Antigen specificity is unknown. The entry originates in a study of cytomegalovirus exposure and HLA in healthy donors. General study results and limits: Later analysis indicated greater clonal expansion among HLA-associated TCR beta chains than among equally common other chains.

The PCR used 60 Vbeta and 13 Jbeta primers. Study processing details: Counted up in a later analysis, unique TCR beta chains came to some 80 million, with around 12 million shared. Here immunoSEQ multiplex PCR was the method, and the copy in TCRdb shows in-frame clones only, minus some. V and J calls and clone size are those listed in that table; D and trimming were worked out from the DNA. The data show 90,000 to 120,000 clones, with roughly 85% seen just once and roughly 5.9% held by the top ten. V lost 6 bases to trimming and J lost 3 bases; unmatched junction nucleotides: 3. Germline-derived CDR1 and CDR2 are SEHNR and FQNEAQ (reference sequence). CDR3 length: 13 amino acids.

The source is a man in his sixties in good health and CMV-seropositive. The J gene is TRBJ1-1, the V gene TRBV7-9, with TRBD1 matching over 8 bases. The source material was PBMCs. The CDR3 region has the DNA TGTGCCAGCAGTCTACAGGGGGACACTGAAGCTTTCTTT. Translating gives CASSLQGDTEAFF.